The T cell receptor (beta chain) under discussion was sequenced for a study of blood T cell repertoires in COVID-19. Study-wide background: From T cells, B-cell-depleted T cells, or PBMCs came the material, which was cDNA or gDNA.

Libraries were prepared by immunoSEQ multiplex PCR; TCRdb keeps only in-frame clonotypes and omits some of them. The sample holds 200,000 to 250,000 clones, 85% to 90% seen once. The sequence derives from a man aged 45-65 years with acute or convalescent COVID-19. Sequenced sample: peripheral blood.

The CDR3 nucleotides read TGCGCCAGCAGCCAAGATCGAGAAACTTCAACAGGGTTGTGGGTCGGCTACACCTTC. Translated, it gives CASSQDRETSTGLWVGYTF. This chain connects TRBV4-1 to TRBJ1-2; tentative D call: TRBD1 (6 bases). The CDR3 sequence is 19 residues long. V lost 0 bases, J lost 8 bases, and 28 bases lay in between. The germline V gene has CDR1 MGHRA and CDR2 YSYEKL.